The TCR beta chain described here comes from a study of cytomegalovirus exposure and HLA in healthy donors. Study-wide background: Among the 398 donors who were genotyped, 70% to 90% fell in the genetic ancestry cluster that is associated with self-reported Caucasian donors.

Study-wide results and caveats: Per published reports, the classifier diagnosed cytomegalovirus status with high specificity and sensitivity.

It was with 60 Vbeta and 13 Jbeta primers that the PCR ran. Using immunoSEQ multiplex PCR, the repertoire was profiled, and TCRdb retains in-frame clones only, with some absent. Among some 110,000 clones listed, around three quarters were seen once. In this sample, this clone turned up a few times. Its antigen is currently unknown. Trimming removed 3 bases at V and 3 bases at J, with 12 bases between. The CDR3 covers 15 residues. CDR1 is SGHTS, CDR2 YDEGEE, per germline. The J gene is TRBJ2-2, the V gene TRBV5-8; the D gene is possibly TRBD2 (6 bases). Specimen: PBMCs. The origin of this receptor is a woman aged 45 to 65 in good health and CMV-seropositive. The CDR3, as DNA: TGTGCCAGCAGCTCCCGGGAGAGACACACCGGGGAGCTGTTTTTT. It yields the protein CASSSRERHTGELFF.